The entry that follows covers one T cell receptor (beta chain) sequence. Its antigen remains unidentified. Other DNA sequences from this sample encode an identical CDR3 as well. In the naive CD8 group, cells lacked CD45RO and were positively selected for CCR7, so terminally differentiated effector memory CD45RA+ cells were left out. The study ran the assay at deep level. The assay was immunoSEQ multiplex PCR, and TCRdb's table has in-frame clones only and misses some. This table holds about 680,000 clones, under 95% found once. Germline CDR1 is SGHRS and CDR2 is YFSETQ. The CDR3 totals 12 residues. Trimming removed 0 bases at V and 6 bases at J, with 4 bases between. The data were obtained in a study of shared clonotypes between healthy human individuals. Turning to the study itself: In total, the donors were two women and a few men aged 18 to 49. Study-wide findings and caveats: The study found lower generation probabilities in non-shared clonotypes than in those shared by all four donors.

The chain uses TRBV5-1 and TRBJ2-1; D remains ambiguous. The receptor was derived from a man between 25 and 39 years old in good health. Input material: naive CD8+ T cells sorted from blood. The CDR3 protein is CASSLGPNEQFF. CDR3 coding DNA: TGCGCCAGCAGCTTGGGACCCAATGAGCAGTTCTTC.